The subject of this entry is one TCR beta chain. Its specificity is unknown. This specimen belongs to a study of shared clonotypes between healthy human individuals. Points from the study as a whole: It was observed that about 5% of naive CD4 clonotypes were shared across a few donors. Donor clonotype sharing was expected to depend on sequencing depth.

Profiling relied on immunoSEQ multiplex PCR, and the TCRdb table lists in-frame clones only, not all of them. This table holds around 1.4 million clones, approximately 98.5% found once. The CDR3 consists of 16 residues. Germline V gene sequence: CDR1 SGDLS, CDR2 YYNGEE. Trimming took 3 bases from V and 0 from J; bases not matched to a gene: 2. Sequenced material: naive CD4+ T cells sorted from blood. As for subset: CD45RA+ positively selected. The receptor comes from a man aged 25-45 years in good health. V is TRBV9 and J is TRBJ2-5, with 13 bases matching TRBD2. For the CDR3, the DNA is TGTGCCAGCAGCGAGGGACTAGCGGGGAACCAAGAGACCCAGTACTTC. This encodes CASSEGLAGNQETQYF.